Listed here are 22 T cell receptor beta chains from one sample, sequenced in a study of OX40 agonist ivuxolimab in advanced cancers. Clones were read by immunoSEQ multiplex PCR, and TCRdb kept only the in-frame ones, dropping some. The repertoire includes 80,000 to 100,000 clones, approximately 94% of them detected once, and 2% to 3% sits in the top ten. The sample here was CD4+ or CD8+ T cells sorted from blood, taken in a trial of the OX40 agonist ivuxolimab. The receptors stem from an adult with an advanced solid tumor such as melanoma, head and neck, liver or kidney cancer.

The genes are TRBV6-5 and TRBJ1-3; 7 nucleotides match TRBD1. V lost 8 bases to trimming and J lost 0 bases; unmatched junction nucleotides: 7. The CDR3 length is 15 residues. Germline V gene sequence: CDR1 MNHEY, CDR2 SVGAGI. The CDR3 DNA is TGTGCCAGCGGGGACAGCTCGAACTCTGGAAACACCATATATTTT. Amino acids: CASGDSSNSGNTIYF.

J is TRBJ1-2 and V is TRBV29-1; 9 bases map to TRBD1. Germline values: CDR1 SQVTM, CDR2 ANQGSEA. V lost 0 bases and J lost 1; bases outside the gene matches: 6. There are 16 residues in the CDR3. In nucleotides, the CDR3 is TGCAGCGTTGAAGATGCGGACAGGGGCCATAACTATGGCTACACCTTC. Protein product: CSVEDADRGHNYGYTF.

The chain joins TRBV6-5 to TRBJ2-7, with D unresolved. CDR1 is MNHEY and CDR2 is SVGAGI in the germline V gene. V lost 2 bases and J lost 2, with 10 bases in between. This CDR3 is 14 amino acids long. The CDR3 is CASSYPTRPYEQYF. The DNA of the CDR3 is TGTGCCAGCAGTTACCCGACTCGACCCTACGAGCAGTACTTC.

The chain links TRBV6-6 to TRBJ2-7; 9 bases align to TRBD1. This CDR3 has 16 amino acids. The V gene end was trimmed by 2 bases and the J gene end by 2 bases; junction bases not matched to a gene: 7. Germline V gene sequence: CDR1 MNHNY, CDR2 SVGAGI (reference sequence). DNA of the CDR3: TGTGCCAGCAGTTACCAAGGACAGGGGCGTCCCTACGAGCAGTACTTC. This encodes CASSYQGQGRPYEQYF.

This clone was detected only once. CDR3 coding DNA: TGTGCCAGCAGTTGGACAGGGGTGACCGGGGAGCTGTTTTTT. Translation: CASSWTGVTGELFF. The rearrangement joins TRBV25-1 to TRBJ2-2, with 9 bases identical to TRBD1. Germline trimming cut 5 bases from V and 5 bases from J; bases unmatched to any gene: 3. The CDR3 runs 14 residues. CDR1 is MGHDK and CDR2 is SYGVNS in the germline V gene.

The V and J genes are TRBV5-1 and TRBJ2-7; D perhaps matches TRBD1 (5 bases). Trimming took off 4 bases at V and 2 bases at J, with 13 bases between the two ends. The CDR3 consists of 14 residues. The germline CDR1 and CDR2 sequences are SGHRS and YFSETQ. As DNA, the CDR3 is TGCGCCAGCAGCCCCACCCAGGGAACCTACGAGCAGTACTTC. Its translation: CASSPTQGTYEQYF.

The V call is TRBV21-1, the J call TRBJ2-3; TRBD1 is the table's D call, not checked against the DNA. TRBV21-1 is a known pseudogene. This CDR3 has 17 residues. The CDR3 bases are TGTGCCAGCAGCAGCCGGAATACAGGGGGCGGGGCAGATACGCAGTATTTT. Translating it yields CASSSRNTGGGADTQYF.

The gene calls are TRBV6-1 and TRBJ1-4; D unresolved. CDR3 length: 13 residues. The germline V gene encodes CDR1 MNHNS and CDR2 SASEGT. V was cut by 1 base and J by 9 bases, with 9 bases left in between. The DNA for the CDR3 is TGTGCCAGCAGTGAAGGGTCCCCCAAAAAACTGTTTTTT. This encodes CASSEGSPKKLFF.

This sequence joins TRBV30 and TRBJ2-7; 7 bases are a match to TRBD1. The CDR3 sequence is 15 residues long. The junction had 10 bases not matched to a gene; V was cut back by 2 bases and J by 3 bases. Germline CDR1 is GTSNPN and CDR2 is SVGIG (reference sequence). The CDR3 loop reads CAWSYTSGGSYEQYF. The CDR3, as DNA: TGTGCCTGGAGTTACACCTCAGGGGGTAGCTACGAGCAGTACTTC.

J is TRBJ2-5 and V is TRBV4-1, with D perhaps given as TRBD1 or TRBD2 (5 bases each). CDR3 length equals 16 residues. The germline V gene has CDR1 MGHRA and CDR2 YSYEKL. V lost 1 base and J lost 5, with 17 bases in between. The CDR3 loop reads CASSQGSGSGGETQYF. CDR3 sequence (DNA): TGCGCCAGCAGCCAAGGTTCAGGGTCCGGCGGGGAGACCCAGTACTTC.

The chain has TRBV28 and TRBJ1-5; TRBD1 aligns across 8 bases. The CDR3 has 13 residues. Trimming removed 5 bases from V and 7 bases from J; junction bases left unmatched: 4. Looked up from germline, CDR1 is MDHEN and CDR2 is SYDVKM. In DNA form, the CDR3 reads TGTGCCAGCAGTAAAGACAGGGGCCAGCCCCAGCATTTT. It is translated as CASSKDRGQPQHF.

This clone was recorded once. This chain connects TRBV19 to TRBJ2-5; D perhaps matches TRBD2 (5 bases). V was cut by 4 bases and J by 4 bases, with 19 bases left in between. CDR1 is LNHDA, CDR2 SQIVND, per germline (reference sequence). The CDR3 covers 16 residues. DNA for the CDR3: TGTGCCAGTAGTAACTCACAGAGGGCCTTAGTAGAGACCCAGTACTTC. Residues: CASSNSQRALVETQYF.

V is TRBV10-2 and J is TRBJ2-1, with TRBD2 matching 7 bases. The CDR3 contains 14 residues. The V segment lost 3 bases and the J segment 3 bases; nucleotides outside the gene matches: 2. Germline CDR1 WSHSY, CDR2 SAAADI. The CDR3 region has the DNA TGCGCCAGCAGTGACGCGGGGGACTACAATGAGCAGTTCTTC. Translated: CASSDAGDYNEQFF.

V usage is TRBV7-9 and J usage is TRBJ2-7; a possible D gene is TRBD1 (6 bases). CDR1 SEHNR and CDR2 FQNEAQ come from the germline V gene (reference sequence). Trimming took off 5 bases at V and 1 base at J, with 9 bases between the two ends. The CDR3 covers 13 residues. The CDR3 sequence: CASSPDSSYEQYF. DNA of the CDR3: TGTGCCAGCAGCCCGGACAGTTCCTACGAGCAGTACTTC.

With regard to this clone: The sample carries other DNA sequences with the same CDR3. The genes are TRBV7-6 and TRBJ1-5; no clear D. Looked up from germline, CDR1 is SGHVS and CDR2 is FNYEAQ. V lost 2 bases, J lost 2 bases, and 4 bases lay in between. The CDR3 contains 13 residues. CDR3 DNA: TGTGCCAGCAGCTTAAAGGGCAATCAGCCCCAGCATTTT. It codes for CASSLKGNQPQHF.

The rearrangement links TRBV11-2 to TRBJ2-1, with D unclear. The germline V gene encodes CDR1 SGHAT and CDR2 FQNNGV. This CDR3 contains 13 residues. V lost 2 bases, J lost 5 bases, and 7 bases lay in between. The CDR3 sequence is CASSLSPNNEQFF. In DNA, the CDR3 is TGTGCCAGCAGCTTAAGTCCAAACAATGAGCAGTTCTTC.

The CDR3 here is CASDRGVNTEAFF. CDR3 sequence (DNA): TGTGCCAGCGACAGGGGGGTGAACACTGAAGCTTTCTTT. The chain carries TRBV2 and TRBJ1-1; TRBD1 agrees at 9 bases. In germline, CDR1 is SNHLY, CDR2 FYNNEI. V dropped 8 bases and J dropped 0; count of bases not matched to a gene: 1. CDR3 length equals 13 residues.

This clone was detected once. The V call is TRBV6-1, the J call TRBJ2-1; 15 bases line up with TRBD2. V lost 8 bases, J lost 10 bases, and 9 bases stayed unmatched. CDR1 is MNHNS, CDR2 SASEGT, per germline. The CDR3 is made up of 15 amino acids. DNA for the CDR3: TGTGCCAGCGACAGGACTAGCGGGGGGGCTCGCGAGCAGTTCTTC. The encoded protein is CASDRTSGGAREQFF.

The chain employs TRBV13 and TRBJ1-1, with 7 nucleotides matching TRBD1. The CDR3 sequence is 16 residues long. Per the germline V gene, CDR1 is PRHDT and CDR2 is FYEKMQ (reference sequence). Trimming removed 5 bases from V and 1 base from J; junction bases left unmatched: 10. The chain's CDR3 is CASSPSLTGANTEAFF. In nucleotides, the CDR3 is TGTGCCAGCAGCCCCTCCCTTACAGGGGCGAACACTGAAGCTTTCTTT.

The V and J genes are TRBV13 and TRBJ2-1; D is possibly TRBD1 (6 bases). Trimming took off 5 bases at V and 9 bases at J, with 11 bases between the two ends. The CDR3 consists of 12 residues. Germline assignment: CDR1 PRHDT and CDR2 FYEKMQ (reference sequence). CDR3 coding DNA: TGTGCCAGCAGCAAACAGGGTAGTGAGCAGTTCTTC. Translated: CASSKQGSEQFF.

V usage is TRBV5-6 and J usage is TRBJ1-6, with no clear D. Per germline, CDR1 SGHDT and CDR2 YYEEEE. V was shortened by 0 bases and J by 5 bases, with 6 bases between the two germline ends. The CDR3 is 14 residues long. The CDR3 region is CASSLGSDNSPLHF. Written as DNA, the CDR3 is TGTGCCAGCAGCTTGGGCAGCGATAATTCACCCCTCCACTTT.

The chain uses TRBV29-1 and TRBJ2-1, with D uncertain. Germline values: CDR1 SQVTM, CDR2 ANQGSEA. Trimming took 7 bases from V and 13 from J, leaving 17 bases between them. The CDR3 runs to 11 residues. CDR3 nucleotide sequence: TGCAGCGCGCCCGGACGGCCCAATCAGTTCTTC. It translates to CSAPGRPNQFF.